The 32 T cell receptor beta chains presented below share a single source sample, sequenced in a study of blood T cell repertoires in COVID-19. The method was immunoSEQ multiplex PCR; TCRdb's version includes in-frame clones alone and lacks a portion of them. The sample includes hundreds of thousands of clones, 80% to 90% of them seen just once. The sample comprised PBMCs or T cells enriched from blood (not recorded which). All receptors derive from a man under 40 who had recovered from COVID-19.

In nucleotides, the CDR3 is TGTGCCAGCAGTCCTCAGGGGGCTGGGGCCAACGTCCTGACTTTC. This codes for CASSPQGAGANVLTF. This chain connects TRBV6-5 to TRBJ2-6, with 7 bases aligning to TRBD1. Germline assignment: CDR1 MNHEY and CDR2 SVGAGI. The CDR3 totals 15 residues. The trim removed 5 bases at V and 2 bases at J, leaving 3 bases unmatched.

The chain employs TRBV27 and TRBJ2-5; 7 bases match TRBD2. J was trimmed by 9 bases and V by 6 bases; bases with no gene match: 7. CDR1 MNHEY and CDR2 SMNVEV come from the germline V gene (reference sequence). This CDR3 is built from 12 residues. CDR3 sequence (DNA): TGTGCCAGCAGGGGGAGTGGGGGGGCCCAGTACTTC. Its protein product is CASRGSGGAQYF.

The chain carries TRBV10-1 and TRBJ2-5, with D possibly being TRBD1 (5 bases). The CDR3 sequence is 14 residues long. V was trimmed by 3 bases and J by 5 bases, leaving 13 bases between them. Germline CDR1 and CDR2: WNHNN and SYGVQD (reference sequence). The CDR3 is CASSEDSIGETQYF. For the CDR3, the DNA is TGCGCCAGCAGTGAAGACAGCATTGGGGAGACCCAGTACTTC.

V and J are TRBV10-2 and TRBJ1-1, with D unclear. Per germline, CDR1 WSHSY and CDR2 SAAADI. With 2 bases removed from V and 6 bases from J, the gap between germline ends came to 10 bases. This CDR3 has 13 residues. The CDR3 bases are TGCGCCAGCAGTGAGAGGTACGGGGCTGAAGCTTTCTTT. It yields the protein CASSERYGAEAFF.

The V and J genes are TRBV13 and TRBJ1-4; possibly TRBD1 for D (6 bases). The V gene's germline CDR1 is PRHDT and CDR2 FYEKMQ (reference sequence). V was cut by 4 bases and J by 4 bases, with 13 bases left in between. The CDR3 sequence is 15 residues long. The CDR3: CASSSSDSVNEKLFF. The CDR3 DNA reads as TGTGCCAGCAGCTCCTCGGACAGCGTTAATGAAAAACTGTTTTTT.

V gene TRBV7-8 combines with J gene TRBJ2-7; 13 positions agree with TRBD2. Trimming cost V 1 base and J 4 bases; bases outside gene matches: 4. Germline CDR1 and CDR2: SGHVS and FQNEAQ. The CDR3 totals 16 residues. The CDR3 nucleotides are TGTGCCAGCAGCTTAGGTGGGACTAGCGGGATTTACGAGCAGTACTTC. The encoded protein is CASSLGGTSGIYEQYF.

The V and J genes are TRBV19 and TRBJ2-3; 7 bases agree with TRBD1. V was clipped by 5 bases and J by 2 bases; unmatched bases: 7. This CDR3 contains 15 residues. The germline V gene has CDR1 LNHDA and CDR2 SQIVND (reference sequence). In nucleotides, the CDR3 is TGTGCCAGTAGTCTCGGACAGGTTGTCACAGATACGCAGTATTTT. Its translation is CASSLGQVVTDTQYF. The full variable domain, its missing parts supplied by reference TRBV19 and TRBJ2-3, is DGGITQSPKYLFRKEGQNVTLSCEQNLNHDAMYWYRQDPGQGLRLIYYSQIVNDFQKGDIAEGYSVSREKKESFPLTVTSAQKNPTAFYLCASSLGQVVTDTQYFGPGTRLTVL.

CDR3 residues: CASSPGQERSGYTF. Written as DNA, the CDR3 is TGCGCCAGCAGCCCGGGACAGGAAAGGTCGGGCTACACCTTC. This sequence joins TRBV5-1 and TRBJ1-2, with 8 nucleotides matching TRBD1. Germline CDR1 reads SGHRS; CDR2 reads YFSETQ. Germline trimming cut 4 bases from V and 8 bases from J; bases unmatched to any gene: 10. The CDR3 runs 14 residues.

The chain links TRBV4-1 to TRBJ1-1, with D uncertain. The CDR3 has 15 amino acids. Germline V CDR1 and CDR2: MGHRA, YSYEKL. V lost 2 bases and J lost 0, with 10 bases in between. This CDR3 is CASSQTVTLNTEAFF. The CDR3 coding sequence is TGCGCCAGCAGCCAAACAGTCACCCTGAACACTGAAGCTTTCTTT.

The rearrangement uses TRBV11-2 and TRBJ2-5; no firm D call. V was pared by 3 bases and J by 5 bases, with 4 bases between. The CDR3 extends over 11 amino acids. Germline V gene lookup returns CDR1 SGHAT and CDR2 FQNNGV. The CDR3 spells CASSFAETQYF. The CDR3, as DNA: TGTGCCAGCAGCTTCGCGGAGACCCAGTACTTC.

This chain joins TRBV6-5 and TRBJ1-1; 7 positions agree with TRBD1. With V trimmed by 7 bases and J by 5 bases, 13 bases remained unmatched. The CDR3 contains 15 residues. Germline V gene data show CDR1 as MNHEY and CDR2 as SVGAGI. The CDR3 region is CASTRMQGGGTEAFF. CDR3 nucleotides: TGTGCCAGCACCCGAATGCAGGGGGGAGGAACTGAAGCTTTCTTT.

The chain has TRBV7-2 and TRBJ2-5; perhaps TRBD1 as D (7 bases). The CDR3 is 14 residues long. V dropped 5 bases and J dropped 11 bases, with 21 bases sitting between them. The germline CDR1 and CDR2 sequences are SGHTA and FQGNSA. Here the CDR3 DNA reads TGTGCCAGCAGCCCAGGGGGTTCAACGGGGACTCAGTACTTC. Protein: CASSPGGSTGTQYF.

V is TRBV27 and J is TRBJ1-4, with D unresolved. The CDR3 is 13 amino acids. Between the trimmed V and J ends, which lost 3 bases and 4 bases, there was a span of 6 bases. Germline-derived CDR1 and CDR2 are MNHEY and SMNVEV (reference sequence). The CDR3 region has the DNA TGTGCCAGCAGTTTCTTCCTTAATGAAAAACTGTTTTTT. Protein: CASSFFLNEKLFF.

The chain couples TRBV29-1 to TRBJ2-1; the match to TRBD1 covers 9 bases. Germline-derived CDR1 and CDR2 are SQVTM and ANQGSEA. With V trimmed by 7 bases and J by 5 bases, 6 bases remained unmatched. This CDR3 comprises 13 residues. The CDR3 loop is CSDRDRVHNEQFF. The CDR3 DNA follows: TGCAGCGACAGGGACAGGGTCCACAATGAGCAGTTCTTC.

V and J are TRBV27 and TRBJ2-5; 8 bases agree with TRBD1. Trimming at V came to 6 bases and at J to 4 bases, leaving 22 bases not matched to a gene. Germline CDR1 is MNHEY and CDR2 is SMNVEV (reference sequence). The CDR3 spans 19 residues. The CDR3: CASRGPDQGARGGSETQYF. CDR3 in DNA: TGTGCCAGCAGGGGCCCTGACCAGGGGGCGAGAGGAGGGTCAGAGACCCAGTACTTC.

The chain recombines TRBV18 with TRBJ2-5, with 7 bases aligning to TRBD1. The junction had 7 bases not matched to a gene; V was cut back by 6 bases and J by 3 bases. The CDR3 is 14 amino acids. CDR1 and CDR2 (germline): KGHSH, LQKENI. The CDR3, as DNA: TGTGCCAGCTCCCTCCGGGACAGAGAAGAGACCCAGTACTTC. The encoded protein is CASSLRDREETQYF.

The rearrangement joins TRBV28 to TRBJ2-7; tentatively, D is TRBD2 (5 bases). This CDR3 spans 11 amino acids. Germline assignment: CDR1 MDHEN and CDR2 SYDVKM. Trimming took 11 bases from V and 5 from J, leaving 13 bases between them. As DNA, the CDR3 is TGTGCCTCCGCAGAGGGCCACGAGCAGTACTTC. Amino acid sequence: CASAEGHEQYF.

This clone was counted a single time. The chain recombines TRBV19 with TRBJ1-1, with unresolved D. This CDR3 contains 13 residues. Germline CDR1 reads LNHDA; CDR2 reads SQIVND (reference sequence). V was clipped by 10 bases and J by 5 bases, with 17 bases between them. The CDR3 region is CATSVEGRTEAFF. The CDR3 nucleotides read TGTGCCACCTCGGTGGAGGGAAGAACTGAAGCTTTCTTT.

The V call is TRBV25-1, the J call TRBJ2-7; 10 nucleotides agree with TRBD2. V shed 3 bases and J 3 bases; nucleotides not matched to a gene: 8. The CDR3 loop spans 16 amino acids. The germline CDR1 and CDR2 sequences are MGHDK and SYGVNS. CDR3: CASSDPTSGPIYEQYF. The CDR3 DNA follows: TGTGCCAGCAGTGATCCGACTAGCGGGCCCATCTACGAGCAGTACTTC.

The chain couples TRBV6-5 to TRBJ1-2; 7 nucleotides match TRBD1. This CDR3 has 11 amino acids. Germline V gene lookup returns CDR1 MNHEY and CDR2 SVGAGI. The CDR3 nucleotides read TGTGCAGGGACAGCGGATCTGGGCTACACCTTC. Its translation: CAGTADLGYTF.

The chain has TRBV29-1 and TRBJ1-1; D might be TRBD1 (5 bases). The germline V and J ends were trimmed by 2 bases and 4 bases, with 11 bases remaining between them. CDR3 length: 13 residues. CDR1 and CDR2 from the germline V gene are SQVTM and ANQGSEA. The CDR3 protein is CSVESGDGTEAFF. The CDR3 DNA reads as TGCAGCGTTGAATCGGGGGACGGCACTGAAGCTTTCTTT.

This chain links TRBV5-1 with TRBJ2-7, with 9 bases fitting TRBD2. Per germline, CDR1 SGHRS and CDR2 YFSETQ. The CDR3 has 18 amino acids. The ends lost 4 bases at V and 2 bases at J; junction bases unmatched: 16. CDR3 in amino acids: CASSRQSIAGAETYEQYF. The CDR3 region has the DNA TGCGCCAGCAGCCGACAGAGTATAGCGGGAGCCGAGACCTACGAGCAGTACTTC.

V gene TRBV3-1 (or the pseudogene TRBV3-2) combines with J gene TRBJ2-7; TRBD2 might be the D (5 bases). The length of the CDR3 is 14 residues. Germline V gives CDR1 LGHDT, CDR2 YNNKEL (reference sequence). V lost 2 bases, J lost 5 bases, and 13 bases lay in between. The CDR3 DNA reads as TGTGCCAGCAGCCAAAGGACCCTAGCAAACGAGCAGTACTTC. Amino acids: CASSQRTLANEQYF.

The chain joins TRBV15 to TRBJ1-1; D gene unclear. The CDR3 runs to 15 residues. CDR1 is LNHNV and CDR2 is YYDKDF in the germline V gene (reference sequence). Trimming cost V 0 bases and J 5 bases, with 13 bases left between them. CDR3 amino acids: CATSRDPVLLTEAFF. Written as DNA, the CDR3 is TGTGCCACCAGCAGAGATCCGGTTTTACTAACTGAAGCTTTCTTT.

V gene TRBV5-1 combines with J gene TRBJ2-5; 7 bases agree with TRBD2. The CDR3 has 9 residues. V trimming: 9 bases; J trimming: 9 bases; junction bases outside the gene matches: 2. Germline V gene sequence: CDR1 SGHRS, CDR2 YFSETQ. The CDR3: CAIREAQYF. CDR3 nucleotides: TGCGCCATCCGGGAGGCCCAGTACTTC.

This sequence joins TRBV28 and TRBJ1-5; 9 bases map to TRBD1. The CDR3 totals 16 residues. The germline CDR1 and CDR2 sequences are MDHEN and SYDVKM. V was pared by 5 bases and J by 0 bases, with 5 bases of the junction left unmatched. The CDR3 DNA reads as TGTGCCAGCAGTCCGCGGACAGGGGATAGCAATCAGCCCCAGCATTTT. Translation gives CASSPRTGDSNQPQHF.

The CDR3 reads CASSFTPPLARPTDTQYF. CDR3 bases: TGCGCCAGCAGCTTTACCCCGCCTCTAGCGAGACCCACAGATACGCAGTATTTT. The chain uses TRBV5-1 and TRBJ2-3; possible D gene TRBD2, 6 bases. The CDR3 is made up of 18 amino acids. V lost 2 bases, J lost 2 bases, and 21 bases lay in between. Germline CDR1 SGHRS, CDR2 YFSETQ.

This clone was observed once. The chain employs TRBV28 and TRBJ1-5; TRBD1 aligns across 9 bases. J lost 0 bases, V lost 2 bases, and 5 bases had no gene match. Looked up from germline, CDR1 is MDHEN and CDR2 is SYDVKM. This CDR3 is 17 amino acids long. The CDR3 sequence: CASSLEGTGYSNQPQHF. CDR3 nucleotide sequence: TGTGCCAGCAGTTTAGAAGGGACAGGGTATAGCAATCAGCCCCAGCATTTT.

The V call is TRBV7-9, the J call TRBJ2-1; D perhaps matches TRBD1 (6 bases). V lost 5 bases, J lost 6 bases, and 8 bases lay in between. CDR1 is SEHNR and CDR2 is FQNEAQ in the germline V gene (reference sequence). This CDR3 spans 12 amino acids. The DNA of the CDR3 is TGTGCCAGCAGCATGGACAGCAATGAGCAGTTCTTC. Translated: CASSMDSNEQFF.

The V and J genes are TRBV19 and TRBJ2-2; 7 nucleotides match TRBD1. CDR1 LNHDA and CDR2 SQIVND come from the germline V gene (reference sequence). The CDR3 length is 15 residues. The trim removed 5 bases at V and 2 bases at J, leaving 5 bases unmatched. The CDR3 DNA reads as TGTGCCAGTAGTTCGACAGGGCAAAACACCGGGGAGCTGTTTTTT. Its translation: CASSSTGQNTGELFF. Filled out from reference TRBV19 and TRBJ2-2, the complete variable domain reads DGGITQSPKYLFRKEGQNVTLSCEQNLNHDAMYWYRQDPGQGLRLIYYSQIVNDFQKGDIAEGYSVSREKKESFPLTVTSAQKNPTAFYLCASSSTGQNTGELFFGEGSRLTVL.

By share, this clone ranks as medium-sized. V gene TRBV6-1 combines with J gene TRBJ1-5, with D possibly matching TRBD1 (5 bases). This CDR3 is 13 amino acids long. CDR1 and CDR2 from the germline V gene are MNHNS and SASEGT. The germline V and J ends were trimmed by 8 bases and 2 bases, with 10 bases remaining between them. CDR3 sequence reads: CASGHTGNQPQHF. The CDR3 DNA reads TGTGCCAGCGGACATACTGGCAATCAGCCCCAGCATTTT.

V usage is TRBV4-1 and J usage is TRBJ2-7; D is unresolved. Trimming took 3 bases from V and 6 from J, leaving 6 bases between them. The CDR3 extends over 11 amino acids. Germline CDR1 is MGHRA and CDR2 is YSYEKL. The CDR3 loop is CASSQNSEQYF. The CDR3 region has the DNA TGCGCCAGCAGCCAGAACAGCGAGCAGTACTTC.